This TCR beta chain is drawn from a study of Graves' ophthalmopathy and Graves' hyperthyroidism. RNA transcripts were the template, and TCR beta CDR3 regions were amplified from them. Scientists carried out first-round RT-PCR using HTBI primers and then a second-round multiplex PCR. MiXCR was run by TCRdb on the multiplex PCR reads, yielding one entry per CDR3 protein. The sample lists about 600,000 distinct CDR3 sequences, about 35% seen once, with roughly 4% in the top ten. The CDR3 consists of 11 residues. The V gene lost 8 bases and the J gene lost 5 bases, with 12 bases spanning the gap. CDR1 and CDR2 from the germline V gene are SQVTM and ANQGSEA. The authors diagnosed from clinical symptoms, serum thyroxine, TRAb, thyroid ultrasound and orbital computed tomography.

The V gene is TRBV29-1, the J gene TRBJ1-1; D gene unclear. This receptor was obtained from an adult man with Graves' hyperthyroidism. The material sequenced was peripheral blood or thyroid tissue (not recorded which). The CDR3 loop reads CSLSRDTEAFF. The CDR3 DNA is TGCAGCTTAAGTAGGGATACTGAAGCTTTCTTT.